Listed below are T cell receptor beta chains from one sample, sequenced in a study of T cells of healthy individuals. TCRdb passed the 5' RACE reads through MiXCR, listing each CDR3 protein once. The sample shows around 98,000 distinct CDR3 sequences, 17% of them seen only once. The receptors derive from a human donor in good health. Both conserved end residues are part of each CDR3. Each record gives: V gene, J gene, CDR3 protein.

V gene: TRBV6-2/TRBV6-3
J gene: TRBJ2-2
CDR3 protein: CASDHFDSGHENTGELFF

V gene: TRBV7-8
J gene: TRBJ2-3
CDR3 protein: CASSSSFTDTQYF

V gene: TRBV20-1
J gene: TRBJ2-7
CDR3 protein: CSARGTGNEQYF

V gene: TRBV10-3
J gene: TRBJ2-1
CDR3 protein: CAISADQRSEQFF

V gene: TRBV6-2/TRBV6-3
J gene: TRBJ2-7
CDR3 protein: CASSSIAGGRYEQYF

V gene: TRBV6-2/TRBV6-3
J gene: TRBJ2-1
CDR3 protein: CASSGLARVYNEQFF

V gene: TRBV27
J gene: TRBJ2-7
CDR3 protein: CASSFGQGAFHEQYF

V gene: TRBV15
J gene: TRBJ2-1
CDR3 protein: CATSRRGLGQFF

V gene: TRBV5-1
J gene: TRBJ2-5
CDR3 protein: CASSLMGQHQETQYF

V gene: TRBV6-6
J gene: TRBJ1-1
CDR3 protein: CASSYDRRTGTNTEAFF

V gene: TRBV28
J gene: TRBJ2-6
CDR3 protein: CASSYTGAGANVLTF

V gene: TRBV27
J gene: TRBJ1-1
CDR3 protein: CASSMRGTEAFF

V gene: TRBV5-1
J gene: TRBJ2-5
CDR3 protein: CASSLGGNQETQYF

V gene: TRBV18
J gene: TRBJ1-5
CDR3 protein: CASSPTGSGQPQHF

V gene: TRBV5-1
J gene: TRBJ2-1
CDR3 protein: CASSSGSSYNEQFF

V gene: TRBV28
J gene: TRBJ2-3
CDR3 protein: CASSSPLRLADTDTQYF

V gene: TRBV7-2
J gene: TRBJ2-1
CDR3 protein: CASSFPGTGDNEQFF

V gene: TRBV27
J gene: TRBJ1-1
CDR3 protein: CASNKNGVNTEAFF

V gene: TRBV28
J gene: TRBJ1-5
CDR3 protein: CASSHYPGRSNQPQHF

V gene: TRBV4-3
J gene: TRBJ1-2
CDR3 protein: CASSQTGRYGYTF

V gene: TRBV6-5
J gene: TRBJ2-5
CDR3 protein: CASSYSNLDRSEETQYF

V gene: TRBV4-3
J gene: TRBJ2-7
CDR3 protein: CASSQDLVSYEQYF

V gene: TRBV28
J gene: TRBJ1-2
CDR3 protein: CATPSRVGHGYTF

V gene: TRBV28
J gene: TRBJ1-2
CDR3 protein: CASSQGGQTYGYNF

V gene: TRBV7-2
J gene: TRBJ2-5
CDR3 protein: CASSLTILGGGETQYF

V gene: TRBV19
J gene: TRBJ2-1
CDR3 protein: CASSISTSNYNEQFF

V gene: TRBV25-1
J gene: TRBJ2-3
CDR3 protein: CASSEMRGDTDTQYF

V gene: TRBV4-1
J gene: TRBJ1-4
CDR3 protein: CASSQDGTGWEKLFF

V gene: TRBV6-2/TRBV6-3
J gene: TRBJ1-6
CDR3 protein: CASKSGGSSYNSPLHF

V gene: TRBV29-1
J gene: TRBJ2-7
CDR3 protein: CSVVRGLNEQYF

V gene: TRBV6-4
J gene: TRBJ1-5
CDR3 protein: CASSDSRQGGQPQHF

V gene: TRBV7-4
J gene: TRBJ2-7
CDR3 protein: CASSSLVSPDYEQYF

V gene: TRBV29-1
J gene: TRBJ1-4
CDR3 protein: CSVHIGGTSLNEKLFF

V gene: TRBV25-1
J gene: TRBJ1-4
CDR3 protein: CASSNPTATTNEKLFF

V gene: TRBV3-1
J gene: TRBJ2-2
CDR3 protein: CASSQGTSWLNTGELFF

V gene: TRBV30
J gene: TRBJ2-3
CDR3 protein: CAWSVSGDTQYF

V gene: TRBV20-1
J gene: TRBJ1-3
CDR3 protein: CSAAPSGNTIYF

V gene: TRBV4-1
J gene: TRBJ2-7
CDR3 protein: CASSQDWRGGSEQYF

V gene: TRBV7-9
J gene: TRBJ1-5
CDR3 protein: CASSLGGISDQPQHF

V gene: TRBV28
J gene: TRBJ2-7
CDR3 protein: CASREGGTLFSGEQYF